Listed here are 12 T cell receptor beta chains from one sample, sequenced in a study of immune heterogeneity within non-small cell lung tumors. Template came from bulk tumor genomic DNA, at about 650 ng per sample. Taken during surgery, several biopsies per primary tumor were spaced as far apart as possible within the tumor mass. The study enrolled patients with untreated, newly diagnosed non-small cell lung cancer who underwent curative surgery. Using 32 V and 13 J primers, multiplex PCR amplified TCR beta CDR3. TCRdb reprocessed the multiplex PCR reads with MiXCR, giving one entry per CDR3 protein. Of tens of thousands of distinct CDR3 sequences listed, around 30% are singletons. Specimen: lung tumor tissue. These receptors were collected from a man aged 35-49 years with non-small cell lung cancer.

This clonotype has a handful of counts. The rearrangement links TRBV5-1 to TRBJ2-1, with 9 nucleotides matching TRBD2. This CDR3 has 17 amino acids. V lost 2 bases, J lost 6 bases, and 12 bases stayed unmatched. Germline loops: CDR1 SGHRS, CDR2 YFSETQ. CDR3 sequence: CASSFPFAGGWVNEQFF. The CDR3 nucleotides are TGCGCCAGCAGCTTTCCGTTCGCGGGAGGGTGGGTCAATGAGCAGTTCTTC.

This clonotype is termed medium-sized. This chain joins TRBV19 and TRBJ1-5; D gene ambiguous. The V gene lost 7 bases and the J gene lost 1 base, with 14 bases spanning the gap. The CDR3 is 15 residues long. Germline assignment: CDR1 LNHDA and CDR2 SQIVND (reference sequence). The CDR3, as DNA: TGTGCCAGTACGGATGTAAGTGGGAGCAATCAGCCCCAGCATTTT. This gives the protein CASTDVSGSNQPQHF.

In the case of this clonotype: A much larger clone is a single base away; this may be a read error. The chain recombines TRBV20-1 with TRBJ1-5; maybe TRBD1 (5 bases). With the DNA end fitting TRBJ2-3 better, the J assignment may be wrong. The CDR3 consists of 15 residues. Looked up from germline, CDR1 is DFQATT and CDR2 is SNEGSKA (reference sequence). In DNA form, the CDR3 reads TGCAGTGCTAGTCCTCTGACCGCGGCAGGGCAGCCCCAGTATTTT. Its translation is CSASPLTAAGQPQYF.

About this clonotype itself: This may stem from a read error, because a much larger clone lies one nucleotide away. CDR3 residues: CASSSRAGGGPDTQSF. The CDR3 DNA sequence: TGTGCCAGCAGCTCCCGAGCGGGAGGAGGGCCAGATACGCAGTCTTTT. This chain connects TRBV7-3 to TRBJ2-3; 9 positions agree with TRBD2. The CDR3 is made up of 16 amino acids. In germline, CDR1 is SGHTA, CDR2 FQGTGA.

This clonotype turned up a few times. The genes are TRBV5-6 and TRBJ2-2; the D call may be TRBD1 or TRBD2 (5 bases each). Germline V gene lookup returns CDR1 SGHDT and CDR2 YYEEEE. V shed 4 bases and J shed 4 bases, with 17 bases lying between them. The CDR3 is 16 residues long. CDR3 nucleotide sequence: TGTGCCAGCAGCCCAAGGGACGGAAGAATCACCGGGGAGCTGTTTTTT. It encodes CASSPRDGRITGELFF.

Turning to this clonotype: This may come from a read error, since a much larger clone is one base off. This chain uses TRBV7-8 with TRBJ2-3; D unresolved. Germline V gene lookup returns CDR1 SGHVS and CDR2 FQNEAQ. The CDR3 has 17 amino acids. V was cut by 1 base and J by 2 bases, with 16 bases left in between. As DNA, the CDR3 is TGTGCCAGCAGCTTAGAGGCACCTACCGGTAACACAGATACGCAGTATTTT. It translates to CASSLEAPTGNTDTQYF.

This clonotype was observed many times. The rearrangement links TRBV3-1 to TRBJ1-3; D might be TRBD1 (6 bases). V lost 3 bases, J lost 4 bases, and 16 bases lay in between. In germline, CDR1 is LGHDT, CDR2 YNNKEL (reference sequence). This CDR3 contains 16 residues. For the CDR3, the DNA is TGTGCCAGCAGCCAGGGACATCCTAACTCCGGAAACACCATATATTTT. Amino acids: CASSQGHPNSGNTIYF.

This clonotype was observed a handful of times. This sequence joins TRBV2 and TRBJ1-4; TRBD1 matches 9 bases. V gave up 5 bases and J gave up 8 bases; unmatched junction bases: 9. Germline V gene lookup returns CDR1 SNHLY and CDR2 FYNNEI. The CDR3 spans 15 residues. The CDR3 nucleotides are TGTGCCAGCAGTACGCTGGGACAGGGAGGAGAAAAACTGTTTTTT. Amino acid sequence: CASSTLGQGGEKLFF.

This clonotype was counted a few times. The chain couples TRBV20-1 to TRBJ2-3; 7 nucleotides line up with TRBD2. The J segment lost 1 base and the V segment lost 3 bases, leaving 4 bases of the junction unmatched. The CDR3 totals 14 residues. Germline V gives CDR1 DFQATT, CDR2 SNEGSKA (reference sequence). The CDR3 spells CSARGSGGTDTQYF. The CDR3 bases are TGCAGTGCTAGGGGAAGCGGGGGCACAGATACGCAGTATTTT.

This clonotype was seen a handful of times. This chain connects TRBV11-1 to TRBJ1-6; tentatively, D is TRBD1 (5 bases). Trimming removed 2 bases at V and 6 bases at J, with 11 bases between. The CDR3 spans 15 residues. Germline CDR1 SGHAT, CDR2 FQDESV (reference sequence). CDR3 sequence reads: CASSLSDSFNSPLHF. CDR3 sequence (DNA): TGTGCCAGCAGCTTAAGTGACAGCTTTAATTCACCCCTCCACTTT.

This clonotype has only a few counts. This chain links TRBV11-2 with TRBJ2-3; D unresolved. V was pared by 6 bases and J by 2 bases, with 6 bases between. The CDR3 has 12 amino acids. Per the germline V gene, CDR1 is SGHAT and CDR2 is FQNNGV. The CDR3 spells CASRLVTDTQYF. As DNA, the CDR3 is TGTGCCAGCAGGTTGGTCACAGATACGCAGTATTTT.

Note on this clonotype: One end of the junction is discordant with germline, which a read error may explain. The gene calls are TRBV19 and TRBJ2-1, with D perhaps matching TRBD2 (6 bases). Germline-derived CDR1 and CDR2 are LNHDA and SQIVND (reference sequence). The CDR3 is made up of 17 amino acids. CDR3 amino acids: CARSIDREQLLDNEQFF. In DNA, the CDR3 is TGTGCCAGGAGTATAGATCGGGAGCAACTCCTCGACAATGAGCAGTTCTTC.